Below, 30 T cell receptor beta chains from the same sample are listed, as sequenced in a study of blood T cell repertoires in COVID-19 (TCRdb year 2020). The protocol used for the library was the immunoSEQ multiplex PCR assay. Imported from immuneACCESS, the table was reduced by TCRdb to in-frame sequences with V and J called. These copies leave out some clones; in studies compared against another copy, an unresolved V gene accounts for under half, and the cause of the remainder is not known. Present in this sample are about 420,000 clones, around 90% of which were seen just once. The ten largest account for 0.65% to 1% of the sample. The sample comprised peripheral blood. The receptor set was obtained from a man younger than 35 with COVID-19, enrolled during active disease.

This rearrangement joins TRBV13 to TRBJ2-2, with a tentative D call TRBD1 (6 bases). The CDR3 extends over 15 amino acids. Germline loops: CDR1 PRHDT, CDR2 FYEKMQ (reference sequence). Trimming pared 5 bases from V and 0 bases from J, leaving 10 bases between. The CDR3 nucleotides read TGTGCCAGCAGCCCCACAGGGACGAACACCGGGGAGCTGTTTTTT. This sequence encodes CASSPTGTNTGELFF.

Remarks on this clone: Other DNA sequences of this sample code for an identical CDR3. The chain recombines TRBV3-1 (or the pseudogene TRBV3-2) with TRBJ1-3; D is unresolved. Germline V CDR1 and CDR2: LGHDT, YNNKEL (reference sequence). The CDR3 contains 15 residues. The V end lost 4 bases, the J end lost 0 bases, and 10 bases lay between the germline ends. Here the CDR3 reads CASSLLAGSGNTIYF. CDR3 coding DNA: TGTGCCAGCAGCCTGTTGGCGGGCTCTGGAAACACCATATATTTT.

The V and J genes are TRBV30 and TRBJ1-2; D unclear. The CDR3 is made up of 12 amino acids. Germline CDR1 and CDR2: GTSNPN and SVGIG (reference sequence). Trimming stripped 0 bases from V and 6 bases from J, with 8 bases between. In nucleotides, the CDR3 is TGTGCCTGGAGTGTCCCAGTCCATGGCTACACCTTC. Translated, it gives CAWSVPVHGYTF.

The chain couples TRBV3-1 (or the pseudogene TRBV3-2) to TRBJ1-4, with TRBD1 matching over 8 bases. The CDR3 loop spans 14 amino acids. J was trimmed by 8 bases and V by 4 bases; bases with no gene match: 6. Per the germline V gene, CDR1 is LGHDT and CDR2 is YNNKEL (reference sequence). CDR3: CASSPGTGDEKLFF. Written as DNA, the CDR3 is TGTGCCAGCAGCCCCGGGACAGGCGACGAAAAACTGTTTTTT.

The table lists this clone with a few counts. This sequence joins TRBV7-9 and TRBJ2-7, with TRBD1 identical over 9 bases. Trimming cost V 6 bases and J 4 bases; bases outside gene matches: 16. The V gene's germline CDR1 is SEHNR and CDR2 FQNEAQ (reference sequence). CDR3 size: 17 residues. This CDR3 is CASSPAPKGQGAYEQYF. The CDR3 DNA is TGTGCCAGCAGTCCCGCCCCCAAGGGACAGGGAGCTTACGAGCAGTACTTC.

The genes are TRBV21-1 and TRBJ2-3; TRBD2 reflects the table's D call only, with no check against the DNA. TRBV21-1 is an annotated pseudogene. This CDR3 is 11 amino acids long. CDR3 loop: CASRRVTPQYF. The CDR3 bases are TGTGCCAGCAGGAGGGTGACCCCGCAGTATTTT.

The J gene is TRBJ1-2, the V gene TRBV18; possible D gene TRBD1, 5 bases. CDR3 length: 14 residues. Germline CDR1 is KGHSH and CDR2 is LQKENI. Trimming took 5 bases from V and 3 from J, leaving 13 bases between them. This CDR3 is CASSSGGGHYGYTF. CDR3 nucleotides: TGTGCCAGCTCATCGGGCGGGGGACACTATGGCTACACCTTC.

The V gene is TRBV18, the J gene TRBJ1-4; 7 nucleotides line up with TRBD1. The germline V gene encodes CDR1 KGHSH and CDR2 LQKENI. The V segment lost 0 bases and the J segment 6 bases; nucleotides outside the gene matches: 4. There are 15 residues in the CDR3. This chain's CDR3 is CASSPPRQGDEKLFF. The CDR3 bases are TGTGCCAGCTCACCACCGCGGCAGGGGGATGAAAAACTGTTTTTT.

The V gene is TRBV30, the J gene TRBJ1-2; tentative D call: TRBD1 (6 bases). Germline CDR1 GTSNPN, CDR2 SVGIG (reference sequence). Trimming shortened V by 0 bases and J by 5 bases, and 10 bases separated the two germline ends. CDR3 size: 13 residues. The CDR3 reads CAWSVGRGYGYTF. CDR3 DNA: TGTGCCTGGAGTGTCGGCAGGGGATATGGCTACACCTTC.

J is TRBJ2-1 and V is TRBV5-1; 11 nucleotides match TRBD2. V gave up 7 bases and J gave up 0 bases; unmatched junction bases: 9. In germline, CDR1 is SGHRS, CDR2 YFSETQ. CDR3 size: 17 residues. The CDR3, as DNA: TGCGCCAGCTCTCCCTTTAGCGGGAGGGCCTCCTACAATGAGCAGTTCTTC. Its translation: CASSPFSGRASYNEQFF.

The chain has TRBV27 and TRBJ2-1, with D possibly TRBD2 on 5 matching bases. Germline assignment: CDR1 MNHEY and CDR2 SMNVEV (reference sequence). Trimming shortened V by 7 bases and J by 4 bases, and 20 bases separated the two germline ends. The CDR3 spans 16 residues. The DNA for the CDR3 is TGTGCCAGCAATAGGTACGGTAGCGACGGGTACAATGAGCAGTTCTTC. Translating gives CASNRYGSDGYNEQFF.

The chain uses TRBV6-6 and TRBJ2-1, with a weak D call TRBD1 (6 bases). The CDR3 loop spans 17 amino acids. Trimming pared 5 bases from V and 8 bases from J, leaving 25 bases between. CDR1 and CDR2 (germline): MNHNY, SVGAGI (reference sequence). This chain's CDR3 is CASSPRTVSGARDEQFF. The CDR3 DNA follows: TGTGCCAGCAGTCCCAGGACGGTTTCAGGGGCGAGGGATGAGCAGTTCTTC.

The chain links TRBV2 to TRBJ2-7; 8 bases fit TRBD2. CDR1 is SNHLY, CDR2 FYNNEI, per germline. V was pared by 3 bases and J by 1 base, with 5 bases of the junction left unmatched. The CDR3 spans 15 residues. The CDR3 sequence is CASSDVASGSYEQYF. CDR3 DNA: TGTGCCAGCAGTGATGTGGCTAGCGGGTCCTACGAGCAGTACTTC.

The J gene is TRBJ1-1, the V gene TRBV19, with D tentatively TRBD1 (6 bases). Germline CDR1 reads LNHDA; CDR2 reads SQIVND (reference sequence). The V end lost 6 bases, the J end lost 2 bases, and 19 bases lay between the germline ends. CDR3 length: 16 amino acids. CDR3 amino acids: CASSPRWVQGNTEAFF. CDR3 bases: TGTGCCAGTAGCCCCAGATGGGTACAGGGCAACACTGAAGCTTTCTTT.

This chain uses TRBV9 with TRBJ2-3; the match to TRBD2 covers 7 bases. Unmatched junction bases numbered 3, after V lost 0 bases and J lost 8 bases. The CDR3 loop spans 13 amino acids. Germline-derived CDR1 and CDR2 are SGDLS and YYNGEE. The CDR3 loop is CASSVAGEGTQYF. The CDR3 DNA reads as TGTGCCAGCAGCGTAGCCGGGGAGGGTACGCAGTATTTT.

The chain has TRBV29-1 and TRBJ2-7; D is unclear. The length of the CDR3 is 11 residues. V dropped 6 bases and J dropped 3 bases, with 9 bases sitting between them. Germline CDR1 and CDR2: SQVTM and ANQGSEA. For the CDR3, the DNA is TGCAGCGTCCCTTTCGGCTACGAGCAGTACTTC. It encodes CSVPFGYEQYF.

The CDR3 sequence: CASSLGQQNTEAFF. DNA for the CDR3: TGCGCCAGCAGCTTGGGACAGCAGAACACTGAAGCTTTCTTT. V and J are TRBV5-1 and TRBJ1-1; tentative D call: TRBD1 (5 bases). Germline CDR1 SGHRS, CDR2 YFSETQ. V was shortened by 0 bases and J by 1 base, with 7 bases between the two germline ends. The CDR3 is 14 residues long.

The rearrangement joins TRBV3-1 (or the pseudogene TRBV3-2) to TRBJ1-6; 7 nucleotides agree with TRBD1. The germline CDR1 and CDR2 sequences are LGHDT and YNNKEL (reference sequence). This CDR3 is built from 15 residues. V was clipped by 3 bases and J by 3 bases; unmatched bases: 2. The DNA of the CDR3 is TGTGCCAGCAGCCAGCAGGGGGGCTATAATTCACCCCTCCACTTT. It yields the protein CASSQQGGYNSPLHF.

The chain has TRBV6-2 or TRBV6-3 and TRBJ2-5, with 9 positions matching TRBD2. Germline V gene lookup returns CDR1 MNHEY and CDR2 SVGEGT. The CDR3 has 15 residues. J was trimmed by 1 base and V by 0 bases; bases with no gene match: 0. CDR3 residues: CASSYSAGGQETQYF. The CDR3 nucleotides are TGTGCCAGCAGTTACTCAGCGGGGGGCCAAGAGACCCAGTACTTC.

The rearrangement uses TRBV2 and TRBJ2-5; unclear D gene. Germline CDR1 and CDR2: SNHLY and FYNNEI. The CDR3 is 11 amino acids. The germline V and J ends were trimmed by 7 bases and 8 bases, with 11 bases remaining between them. The DNA for the CDR3 is TGTGCCAGCAACGAGAGAACTACCCAGTACTTC. Translation gives CASNERTTQYF.

The chain carries TRBV4-1 and TRBJ1-2; D uncertain. Germline loops: CDR1 MGHRA, CDR2 YSYEKL. The length of the CDR3 is 17 residues. Trimming removed 2 bases from V and 0 bases from J, with 16 bases in between. CDR3: CASSQMMGTRSNYGYTF. The CDR3 DNA sequence: TGCGCCAGCAGCCAAATGATGGGCACCCGTTCTAACTATGGCTACACCTTC.

The chain employs TRBV24-1 and TRBJ2-7; 8 positions agree with TRBD1. Looked up from germline, CDR1 is KGHDR and CDR2 is SFDVKD. V was pared by 9 bases and J by 6 bases, with 12 bases of the junction left unmatched. CDR3 length equals 14 residues. The CDR3 sequence: CATQGPGGIGEQYF. CDR3 nucleotide sequence: TGTGCCACCCAGGGGCCAGGGGGCATTGGCGAGCAGTACTTC.

J is TRBJ2-3 and V is TRBV2; D is unresolved. This CDR3 is built from 15 residues. Per germline, CDR1 SNHLY and CDR2 FYNNEI. V lost 4 bases, J lost 0 bases, and 11 bases lay in between. CDR3: CASSGRLISTDTQYF. CDR3 nucleotide sequence: TGTGCCAGCAGTGGGCGACTCATAAGCACAGATACGCAGTATTTT.

This sequence joins TRBV19 and TRBJ2-2, with D possibly being TRBD1 (6 bases). This CDR3 spans 14 amino acids. CDR1 and CDR2 (germline): LNHDA, SQIVND (reference sequence). V gave up 4 bases and J gave up 1 base, with 7 bases separating them. The CDR3 loop is CASSRDKNTGELFF. The CDR3 region has the DNA TGTGCCAGTAGTAGGGACAAGAACACCGGGGAGCTGTTTTTT.

The chain is built from TRBV5-1 and TRBJ2-3; weak D call: TRBD1 (5 bases). The ends were cut back, 0 bases at V and 2 bases at J, with 7 bases in the middle. This CDR3 region has 14 residues. Germline V gene lookup returns CDR1 SGHRS and CDR2 YFSETQ. The CDR3: CASSLEGHTDTQYF. DNA for the CDR3: TGCGCCAGCAGCTTGGAGGGGCACACAGATACGCAGTATTTT.

This chain uses TRBV24-1 with TRBJ2-3; tentatively, D is TRBD2 (6 bases). CDR3 size: 19 residues. Germline lookup yields CDR1 KGHDR and CDR2 SFDVKD. The V gene lost 0 bases and the J gene lost 5 bases, with 23 bases spanning the gap. Here the CDR3 DNA reads TGTGCCACCAGTGATTTGAAGTCAAAGCGGCCAGCGCGGGGAGATACGCAGTATTTT. Translating gives CATSDLKSKRPARGDTQYF.

The V gene is TRBV6-5, the J gene TRBJ2-5; a weak D match, TRBD2 (6 bases). Germline lookup yields CDR1 MNHEY and CDR2 SVGAGI. The CDR3 runs to 14 residues. The V and J ends lost 4 bases and 1 base respectively, with 10 bases between them. CDR3 loop: CASSSPGSQETQYF. The DNA of the CDR3 is TGTGCCAGCAGTTCTCCCGGGAGCCAAGAGACCCAGTACTTC.

CDR3 protein: CASSSLDAGYEQYF. CDR3 nucleotide sequence: TGTGCCAGTAGTTCATTAGACGCGGGCTACGAGCAGTACTTC. This rearrangement joins TRBV19 to TRBJ2-7, with a possible D match to TRBD2 (5 bases). Between the trimmed V and J ends, which lost 5 bases and 3 bases, there was a span of 14 bases. Germline CDR1 and CDR2: LNHDA and SQIVND (reference sequence). The CDR3 is made up of 14 amino acids. Combining the CDR3 with reference TRBV19 and TRBJ2-7 gives the whole variable domain DGGITQSPKYLFRKEGQNVTLSCEQNLNHDAMYWYRQDPGQGLRLIYYSQIVNDFQKGDIAEGYSVSREKKESFPLTVTSAQKNPTAFYLCASSSLDAGYEQYFGPGTRLTVT.

V and J are TRBV9 and TRBJ2-1; 7 positions agree with TRBD2. This CDR3 comprises 16 residues. The V gene's germline CDR1 is SGDLS and CDR2 YYNGEE. With V trimmed by 0 bases and J by 3 bases, 6 bases remained unmatched. CDR3 region: CASSVGRSGIYNEQFF. CDR3 coding DNA: TGTGCCAGCAGCGTAGGTCGGAGCGGGATCTACAATGAGCAGTTCTTC. The complete variable domain, with remaining parts taken from reference TRBV9 and TRBJ2-1, reads DSGVTQTPKHLITATGQRVTLRCSPRSGDLSVYWYQQSLDQGLQFLIQYYNGEERAKGNILERFSAQQFPDLHSELNLSSLELGDSALYFCASSVGRSGIYNEQFFGPGTRLTVL.

This chain uses TRBV5-5 with TRBJ2-1; 12 bases are shared with TRBD2. In germline, CDR1 is SGHKS, CDR2 YYEKEE (reference sequence). CDR3 length equals 15 residues. Trimming removed 4 bases from V and 4 bases from J; junction bases left unmatched: 3. Here the CDR3 reads CASSRGLAGYNEQFF. For the CDR3, the DNA is TGTGCCAGCAGCAGGGGACTAGCGGGTTACAATGAGCAGTTCTTC.